The next 31 T cell receptor beta chains were all read from a single sample in a study of graft-versus-host responses after intestinal transplantation. Some clones are missing from TCRdb's copy, which holds only in-frame ones; the method was immunoSEQ multiplex PCR. The sample carries tens of thousands of clones, over 80% recorded once. Sequences were derived from PBMCs, sampled 98 days after intestinal transplantation. These receptors all come from a human patient who received an intestinal transplant, so some T cells may come from the graft donor.

This chain joins TRBV5-5 and TRBJ2-7; 10 bases are a match to TRBD2. Trimming removed 0 bases from V and 4 bases from J; junction bases left unmatched: 13. The CDR3 totals 18 residues. Germline assignment: CDR1 SGHKS and CDR2 YYEKEE (reference sequence). DNA for the CDR3: TGTGCCAGCAGCTTGGGACTAGCGGGCCCACAACCCAAATACGAGCAGTACTTC. The encoded protein is CASSLGLAGPQPKYEQYF.

This clone was seen only once. The chain combines TRBV7-3 with TRBJ2-1; weak D call: TRBD2 (5 bases). The germline V and J ends were trimmed by 2 bases and 7 bases, with 12 bases remaining between them. Germline assignment: CDR1 SGHTA and CDR2 FQGTGA. This CDR3 region has 14 residues. The CDR3 DNA follows: TGTGCCAGCAGCTTAGAGGGCATGGGTAATGAGCAGTTCTTC. This gives the protein CASSLEGMGNEQFF.

CDR3 sequence reads: CASSPLDRGNREQYF. In DNA form, the CDR3 reads TGTGCCAGCAGTCCCCTGGACAGGGGGAACAGGGAGCAGTACTTC. This sequence joins TRBV28 and TRBJ2-7, with TRBD1 identical over 10 bases. Unmatched junction bases numbered 11, after V lost 5 bases and J lost 7 bases. Per germline, CDR1 MDHEN and CDR2 SYDVKM. The CDR3 length is 15 residues.

The chain uses TRBV19 and TRBJ2-2, with TRBD2 identical over 9 bases. The CDR3 is 15 amino acids. The ends lost 5 bases at V and 7 bases at J; junction bases unmatched: 8. Germline assignment: CDR1 LNHDA and CDR2 SQIVND (reference sequence). The chain's CDR3 is CASSEGLAGYGELFF. In nucleotides, the CDR3 is TGTGCCAGTAGTGAAGGGCTAGCGGGGTACGGGGAGCTGTTTTTT.

The chain recombines TRBV5-1 with TRBJ1-2; D gene unclear. The CDR3 contains 14 residues. Germline V gene data show CDR1 as SGHRS and CDR2 as YFSETQ. V dropped 0 bases and J dropped 4 bases, with 10 bases sitting between them. This CDR3 is CASSLEGPPYGYTF. CDR3 sequence (DNA): TGCGCCAGCAGCTTGGAAGGGCCCCCCTATGGCTACACCTTC.

J is TRBJ2-7 and V is TRBV5-6; D is uncertain. V shed 1 base and J shed 2 bases, with 13 bases lying between them. The CDR3 is 15 amino acids. The germline gives CDR1 SGHDT, CDR2 YYEEEE. CDR3 bases: TGTGCCAGCAGCTTGATAAGCCGGCACACCTACGAGCAGTACTTC. Translated: CASSLISRHTYEQYF.

The chain links TRBV6-1 to TRBJ2-2; D might be TRBD2 (6 bases). From germline, CDR1 is MNHNS and CDR2 SASEGT. V dropped 2 bases and J dropped 3 bases, with 22 bases sitting between them. The CDR3 has 19 amino acids. In nucleotides, the CDR3 is TGTGCCAGCAGTGAAACTAGACTAGTGGGGGTCGGGGACACCGGGGAGCTGTTTTTT. Its protein is CASSETRLVGVGDTGELFF.

This sequence joins TRBV6-5 and TRBJ1-2; TRBD1 agrees at 10 bases. Looked up from germline, CDR1 is MNHEY and CDR2 is SVGAGI. Trimming cost V 9 bases and J 5 bases; bases outside gene matches: 3. The CDR3 totals 12 residues. CDR3 nucleotide sequence: TGTGCCAGTGAGGACAGGGGGTATGGCTACACCTTC. Its translation is CASEDRGYGYTF.

The chain combines TRBV2 with TRBJ1-3, with a possible D match to TRBD1 (5 bases). Germline assignment: CDR1 SNHLY and CDR2 FYNNEI. The CDR3 contains 15 residues. The V end was cut by 7 bases, the J end by 2 bases, with 15 bases between. CDR3 region: CASKKGSGPGNTIYF. CDR3 DNA: TGTGCCAGCAAGAAGGGTTCGGGGCCTGGAAACACCATATATTTT.

As regards this clone: The junction differs from germline at one of its ends, possibly a read error. The rearrangement links TRBV19 to TRBJ2-2, with D possibly matching TRBD1 (6 bases). The CDR3 totals 15 residues. CDR1 LNHDA and CDR2 SQIVND come from the germline V gene (reference sequence). CDR3 in DNA: TGTGCCTGTCGTAAGACAGGACCGAAAACCGGGGAGCTGTTTTTT. It specifies CACRKTGPKTGELFF.

This chain joins TRBV5-1 and TRBJ1-1, with 7 bases matching TRBD1. From germline, CDR1 is SGHRS and CDR2 YFSETQ. The V segment lost 0 bases and the J segment 8 bases; nucleotides outside the gene matches: 7. CDR3 length: 14 amino acids. The CDR3 DNA follows: TGCGCCAGCAGCTTGGGGCAGGGGGAGAGGGAAGCTTTCTTT. This encodes CASSLGQGEREAFF.

The rearrangement links TRBV7-6 to TRBJ1-1, with 12 positions matching TRBD1. Germline CDR1 is SGHVS and CDR2 is FNYEAQ. CDR3 length equals 18 residues. The V gene end was trimmed by 5 bases and the J gene end by 4 bases; junction bases not matched to a gene: 14. CDR3 DNA sequence: TGTGCCAGCAGCCTCCGACCGGGACAGGGGGCGGGAAGCACTGAAGCTTTCTTT. The encoded protein is CASSLRPGQGAGSTEAFF. Drawing the rest from reference TRBV7-6 and TRBJ1-1, the complete variable domain is GAGVSQSPRYKVTKRGQDVALRCDPISGHVSLYWYRQALGQGPEFLTYFNYEAQQDKSGLPNDRFSAERPEGSISTLTIQRTEQRDSAMYRCASSLRPGQGAGSTEAFFGQGTRLTVV.

The chain joins TRBV28 to TRBJ2-5, with a weak D call TRBD2 (5 bases). Germline V gives CDR1 MDHEN, CDR2 SYDVKM. The CDR3 has 11 amino acids. V was trimmed by 5 bases and J by 11 bases, leaving 12 bases between them. The CDR3 coding sequence is TGTGCCAGCAGTCACAGTTGGGAGCAGTACTTC. Protein sequence: CASSHSWEQYF.

V usage is TRBV7-9 and J usage is TRBJ2-7; possible D gene TRBD2, 5 bases. Trimming removed 1 base from V and 0 bases from J, with 13 bases in between. In germline, CDR1 is SEHNR, CDR2 FQNEAQ (reference sequence). There are 16 residues in the CDR3. The CDR3 region has the DNA TGTGCCAGCAGCTTAGACTTACGCCTAGCCTCCTACGAGCAGTACTTC. Protein product: CASSLDLRLASYEQYF.

The V and J genes are TRBV27 and TRBJ2-5; D gene unclear. The V end lost 4 bases, the J end lost 0 bases, and 6 bases lay between the germline ends. This CDR3 spans 13 amino acids. Germline CDR1 MNHEY, CDR2 SMNVEV (reference sequence). CDR3 in DNA: TGTGCCAGCAGTTGGGGATACCAAGAGACCCAGTACTTC. This gives the protein CASSWGYQETQYF.

The chain uses TRBV5-1 and TRBJ2-1; 8 nucleotides align to TRBD2. V trimming: 7 bases; J trimming: 5 bases; junction bases outside the gene matches: 5. This CDR3 region has 13 residues. From germline, CDR1 is SGHRS and CDR2 YFSETQ. Written as DNA, the CDR3 is TGCGCCAGCGCCGGGACTAGTGACAATGAGCAGTTCTTC. It specifies CASAGTSDNEQFF.

This rearrangement joins TRBV20-1 to TRBJ1-5; tentative D call: TRBD1 (5 bases). V gave up 4 bases and J gave up 9 bases, with 10 bases separating them. This CDR3 is 11 amino acids long. Germline V CDR1 and CDR2: DFQATT, SNEGSKA (reference sequence). The CDR3 nucleotides are TGCAGTGCTAAGGGGTGGCGGCCCCAGCATTTT. This codes for CSAKGWRPQHF.

This clone was detected only once. V is TRBV5-6 and J is TRBJ1-2, with TRBD1 matching 7 bases. CDR3 length: 17 residues. Germline V gene sequence: CDR1 SGHDT, CDR2 YYEEEE. V shed 6 bases, J shed 4 bases, and the junction held 18 bases outside the gene matches. CDR3 sequence: CASKEGDRESYVYGYTF. CDR3 nucleotides: TGTGCCAGCAAAGAAGGAGACAGGGAGAGTTATGTCTATGGCTACACCTTC.

J is TRBJ1-1 and V is TRBV7-2; unclear D gene. V lost 1 base to trimming and J lost 1 base, with 4 bases between them. There are 13 residues in the CDR3. Germline CDR1 reads SGHTA; CDR2 reads FQGNSA. The CDR3 sequence is CASSLDRNTEAFF. DNA of the CDR3: TGTGCCAGCAGCTTAGACAGGAACACTGAAGCTTTCTTT. The variable domain in full, completed from reference TRBV7-2 and TRBJ1-1, reads GAGVSQSPSNKVTEKGKDVELRCDPISGHTALYWYRQSLGQGLEFLIYFQGNSAPDKSGLPSDRFSAERTGGSVSTLTIQRTQQEDSAVYLCASSLDRNTEAFFGQGTRLTVV.

In DNA, the CDR3 is TGTGCCAGCAGTTCCATGGCTTCAAGCACAGATACGCAGTATTTT. The encoded protein is CASSSMASSTDTQYF. This chain links TRBV6-5 with TRBJ2-3, with unresolved D. CDR1 is MNHEY and CDR2 is SVGAGI in the germline V gene. This CDR3 has 15 amino acids. V lost 4 bases to trimming and J lost 0 bases, with 11 bases between them.

This chain joins TRBV5-6 and TRBJ2-3; 8 nucleotides match TRBD1. Germline assignment: CDR1 SGHDT and CDR2 YYEEEE. The CDR3 totals 15 residues. J lost 0 bases, V lost 3 bases, and 3 bases had no gene match. The chain's CDR3 is CASSSGQGSTDTQYF. Written as DNA, the CDR3 is TGTGCCAGCAGCTCCGGACAGGGTAGCACAGATACGCAGTATTTT.

The chain joins TRBV29-1 to TRBJ1-2; D unclear. Trimming removed 2 bases at V and 3 bases at J, with 16 bases between. Germline assignment: CDR1 SQVTM and CDR2 ANQGSEA. This CDR3 is 15 amino acids long. CDR3 in amino acids: CSVERRPEVDYGYTF. CDR3 nucleotide sequence: TGCAGCGTTGAAAGACGTCCGGAGGTTGACTATGGCTACACCTTC.

This rearrangement joins TRBV10-3 to TRBJ2-5; 10 bases agree with TRBD1. Germline CDR1 ENHRY, CDR2 SYGVKD. The ends lost 4 bases at V and 4 bases at J; junction bases unmatched: 3. CDR3 length equals 14 residues. DNA for the CDR3: TGTGCCATCAGTGGGACAGGGGGAGGAGAGACCCAGTACTTC. Residues: CAISGTGGGETQYF.

The rearrangement joins TRBV21-1 to TRBJ2-1. TRBV21-1 is recorded as a pseudogene. CDR3 size: 17 residues. This CDR3 is CASRGLLLHHSDNEQFF. CDR3 sequence (DNA): TGTGCCAGCAGAGGTCTATTGCTACACCATTCCGACAATGAGCAGTTCTTC.

The rearrangement links TRBV11-2 to TRBJ2-7; 12 bases map to TRBD2. Per germline, CDR1 SGHAT and CDR2 FQNNGV. This CDR3 is built from 19 residues. Trimming cost V 5 bases and J 6 bases; bases outside gene matches: 20. CDR3 sequence: CASSVRGTSGFWRPLEQYF. Written as DNA, the CDR3 is TGTGCCAGCAGCGTAAGAGGGACTAGCGGGTTCTGGAGGCCCCTCGAGCAGTACTTC.

Here the CDR3 DNA reads TGCGCCAGCAGTGATTACAACTACCCGAACACCGGGGAGCTGTTTTTT. Its protein product is CASSDYNYPNTGELFF. The chain links TRBV10-2 to TRBJ2-2; D remains ambiguous. The germline CDR1 and CDR2 sequences are WSHSY and SAAADI. The CDR3 sequence is 16 residues long. V was clipped by 3 bases and J by 0 bases, with 11 bases between them.

The chain has TRBV4-1 and TRBJ2-5; D call uncertain. Germline CDR1 MGHRA, CDR2 YSYEKL. This CDR3 region has 13 residues. Trimming shortened V by 3 bases and J by 7 bases, and 12 bases separated the two germline ends. Written as DNA, the CDR3 is TGCGCCAGCAGCCAGGGCCTATTCGGGACCCAGTACTTC. This gives the protein CASSQGLFGTQYF.

The CDR3 bases are TGCGCCAGCAGCCAATTCCTTACAGGGCAGTATAGCAATCAGCCCCAGCATTTT. It translates to CASSQFLTGQYSNQPQHF. The chain is built from TRBV4-1 and TRBJ1-5; D might be TRBD1 (6 bases). The CDR3 runs to 18 residues. The germline V and J ends were trimmed by 2 bases and 0 bases, with 17 bases remaining between them. In germline, CDR1 is MGHRA, CDR2 YSYEKL.

The chain recombines TRBV6-5 with TRBJ2-7; 8 nucleotides match TRBD2. CDR3 length: 15 amino acids. Germline CDR1 reads MNHEY; CDR2 reads SVGAGI. V shed 0 bases and J 5 bases; nucleotides not matched to a gene: 6. The CDR3 DNA follows: TGTGCCAGCAGTTACTCATTAGCGGGAAGGAACGAGCAGTACTTC. This encodes CASSYSLAGRNEQYF.

This rearrangement joins TRBV5-1 to TRBJ2-3; 8 positions match TRBD2. Losses at the gene ends were 6 bases for V and 1 base for J; bases not matched to a gene: 10. Per the germline V gene, CDR1 is SGHRS and CDR2 is YFSETQ. The CDR3 runs 16 residues. This CDR3 is CASNTRTSQGTDTQYF. CDR3 nucleotide sequence: TGCGCCAGCAACACAAGGACTAGCCAGGGCACAGATACGCAGTATTTT. Filled out from reference TRBV5-1 and TRBJ2-3, the complete variable domain reads KAGVTQTPRYLIKTRGQQVTLSCSPISGHRSVSWYQQTPGQGLQFLFEYFSETQRNKGNFPGRFSGRQFSNSRSEMNVSTLELGDSALYLCASNTRTSQGTDTQYFGPGTRLTVL.

V and J are TRBV9 and TRBJ2-5; TRBD2 matches at 9 bases. Trimming took 3 bases from V and 3 from J; bases not matched to a gene: 3. Germline values: CDR1 SGDLS, CDR2 YYNGEE. The CDR3 has 14 residues. CDR3 in amino acids: CASSGASGEETQYF. CDR3 coding DNA: TGTGCCAGCAGCGGGGCTAGCGGGGAAGAGACCCAGTACTTC.